The present entry profiles one TCR beta chain with its context. This clonotype was observed a few times. This receptor's antigen is unknown. The record has no base qualities; no much larger clone is one base away. Ficoll-Paque density gradient centrifugation was the method used to isolate PBMCs. CDR1 and CDR2 are drawn from the germline V gene (reference sequence): SEHNR, FQNEAQ. V is cut back by 5 bases and J by 6 bases, with 5 bases in the junction unmatched. CDR3 length: 14 amino acids, cysteine to phenylalanine. Just CDR3 DNA is preserved here, 42 bases in frame from base 1. Instrument on record: Illumina NovaSeq 6000. TCRalpha and TCRbeta cDNA libraries were constructed by 5'RACE with constant-segment primers, with sample barcodes and unique molecular identifiers being introduced. RNA was extracted from every sample with Trizol reagent. Libraries were amplified in two PCR steps, with a second sample barcode and Illumina TruSeq adapters added in the second step. Sequencing of libraries was performed on an Illumina NovaSeq with 2 x 150 bp paired-end reads. As for the original processing: Demultiplexing of reads and collapsing into UMI-guided consensus sequences were performed with migec v1.2.7. Using mixcr v2.1.11, the UMI consensuses were aligned to TRA and TRB V and J templates and assembled into clonotypes. A clonotype was counted as expanded or contracted only when both edgeR and NoisET called the clonotype significant, with the noise models trained on biological replicates. For edgeR calls, the thresholds were a false discovery rate-adjusted p below 0.01 and a log2 fold-change of 1. As an exploratory analysis of dynamics, PCA with hierarchical clustering was applied to max-normalized trajectories of the 1000 most abundant clonotypes. Separately sequenced CD4+ and CD8+ repertoires were used to assign a CD4 or CD8 phenotype to each responding clone. TCRdb applied fastp at Q25 and MiXCR to the public reads, then kept only in-frame beta chains. Every entry covers one CDR3 protein and lists the most common genes and DNA from its rows. These V and J calls rely on TCRdb rather than the paper's analysis. This sample lists 210,000 or so distinct CDR3 sequences; 18% were detected once. The top ten constitute around 2.4% of the sample.

This sample was included in a study of T-cell memory formation after mild COVID-19 (dated by TCRdb to the early 2020s). Regarding the study in general: Most TCR sequence clusters were specific to one of the two donors. T-cell clones expanding and contracting after mild COVID-19 in a couple of donors were tracked by longitudinal TCRalpha and TCRbeta repertoire sequencing. The cohort comprised two young, previously healthy adult volunteers, one female and one male.

General study outcomes and caveats: Contracting CD4+ clones appeared mostly in the CM and EM memory subsets, whereas CD8+ clones were enriched in EMRA. Only two mild cases were covered by the study, and larger cohorts that include severe cases with pre-infection samples were considered necessary. Clones contracting from day 15 to 85 had balanced CD4/CD8 phenotypes, while a second wave expanding from day 15 to 37 was biased towards CD4+. Some responding clones were detected in pre-infection memory, suggesting pre-existing cross-reactive memory T cells joined the SARS-CoV-2 response. SARS-CoV-2 specificity was not confirmed for the second-wave clones peaking on day 37.

The sequence derives from an adult woman who had mild COVID-19 (a few samples of this study predate the infection). The sample titles of this study are shuffled in the database, so cell type and time point are left out; the donor was told from shared clones. The chain couples TRBV7-9 to TRBJ2-4, with 9 junctional bases fitting TRBD1. The specimen was PBMCs or a T cell subset sorted from them (not recorded which). For the CDR3, the sequence is CASSTGQGGNIQYF. The nucleotides read TGTGCCAGCAGCACGGGACAGGGTGGAAACATTCAGTACTTC.